This T cell receptor beta chain was sequenced for a study of blood T cell repertoires in COVID-19. As for the study in general: Collection of acute and convalescent COVID-19 samples took place in the United States, Italy and Spain. Sources were T cells, B-cell-depleted T cells, or PBMCs; the material itself was cDNA or gDNA.

This clone was detected a few times. Original data processing: By means of reference gene primer amplification, nucleated cell counts were estimated. TCRdb's table, derived via immunoSEQ multiplex PCR, lists solely in-frame clones and lacks some. D and trimming come from the DNA, and the V and J calls and clone size come from that table. The data contain fewer than 90,000 clones, about 86% of them singletons. The TCR sequence derives from a man in his 70s with active COVID-19. The specimen sequenced was peripheral blood.

The CDR3 reads CASTQGSGQPQHF. In DNA form, the CDR3 reads TGTGCCAGCACCCAGGGTAGCGGTCAGCCCCAGCATTTT. The rearrangement uses TRBV2 and TRBJ1-5; TRBD1 might be the D (5 bases). Germline lookup yields CDR1 SNHLY and CDR2 FYNNEI. V was clipped by 7 bases and J by 6 bases, with 13 bases between them. The CDR3 is 13 residues long.